The 22 T cell receptor beta chains below all came from one sample that was sequenced in a study of blood T cell repertoires in COVID-19. The data were produced by immunoSEQ multiplex PCR, yet TCRdb's version contains in-frame clones alone and is incomplete. The sample yields 350,000 to 400,000 clones, nearly 90% seen once. The specimen was peripheral blood. The receptor set was obtained from a man younger than 30 with active or convalescent COVID-19.

As regards this clone: At one boundary the junction diverges from the germline segment, which might be a read error. In DNA, the CDR3 is TGTGCCAGCAGTTACGCCCTGGGACTAGCGGGGGAGTTC. Protein: CASSYALGLAGEF. The chain joins TRBV6-5 to TRBJ2-4; 14 bases line up with TRBD2. The CDR3 has 13 amino acids. Per the germline V gene, CDR1 is MNHEY and CDR2 is SVGAGI.

The CDR3 protein is CSARDKDTIYF. The CDR3 DNA follows: TGCAGTGCTCGGGACAAAGACACCATATATTTT. The chain links TRBV20-1 to TRBJ1-3, with a weak D call TRBD1 (6 bases). The CDR3 has 11 residues. The V end was cut by 5 bases, the J end by 8 bases, with 10 bases between. Germline lookup yields CDR1 DFQATT and CDR2 SNEGSKA (reference sequence).

The chain is built from TRBV6-4 and TRBJ2-7; D may be TRBD1 (5 bases). CDR3 length: 14 amino acids. CDR1 and CDR2 (germline): MRHNA, SNTAGT. V gave up 2 bases and J gave up 4 bases, with 12 bases separating them. In DNA, the CDR3 is TGTGCCAGCAGTGACCCGGCAGGGTTGTACGAGCAGTACTTC. This codes for CASSDPAGLYEQYF.

This chain uses TRBV28 with TRBJ1-1, with D possibly being TRBD1 (5 bases). Germline V gene lookup returns CDR1 MDHEN and CDR2 SYDVKM. V lost 2 bases, J lost 4 bases, and 8 bases lay in between. CDR3 length equals 13 residues. The DNA for the CDR3 is TGTGCCAGCAGTTTAGATGGGGCCACTGAAGCTTTCTTT. Amino acids: CASSLDGATEAFF.

This clone was counted between two and nine times. The CDR3 DNA is TGTGCCAGCAGGACGGGAGTCGGCTTATCGCCCCAGCATTTT. This sequence encodes CASRTGVGLSPQHF. The J gene is TRBJ1-5, the V gene TRBV6-5; D call uncertain. CDR3 length: 14 amino acids. V lost 6 bases to trimming and J lost 9 bases, with 18 bases between them. CDR1 and CDR2 (germline): MNHEY, SVGAGI.

The J gene is TRBJ2-2, the V gene TRBV2; 9 bases line up with TRBD1. Unmatched junction bases numbered 12, after V lost 5 bases and J lost 5 bases. The CDR3 length is 17 residues. Germline V gives CDR1 SNHLY, CDR2 FYNNEI. As DNA, the CDR3 is TGTGCCAGCAGTCCAACCTTCCCGGGACAGGGAACCGGGGAGCTGTTTTTT. It yields the protein CASSPTFPGQGTGELFF. The whole variable domain, filled in from reference TRBV2 and TRBJ2-2, reads EPEVTQTPSHQVTQMGQEVILRCVPISNHLYFYWYRQILGQKVEFLVSFYNNEISEKSEIFDDQFSVERPDGSNFTLKIRSTKLEDSAMYFCASSPTFPGQGTGELFFGEGSRLTVL.

This clone showed up just a few times. The J gene is TRBJ2-2, the V gene TRBV4-1; 8 nucleotides align to TRBD1. J was trimmed by 4 bases and V by 2 bases; bases with no gene match: 6. Germline V CDR1 and CDR2: MGHRA, YSYEKL. The CDR3 consists of 16 residues. CDR3 protein: CASSQPTGATTGELFF. In DNA form, the CDR3 reads TGCGCCAGCAGCCAACCGACAGGGGCCACCACCGGGGAGCTGTTTTTT.

The J gene is TRBJ1-2, the V gene TRBV6-5; the D gene is possibly TRBD1 (5 bases). Trimming shortened V by 3 bases and J by 8 bases, and 10 bases separated the two germline ends. CDR1 and CDR2 (germline): MNHEY, SVGAGI. The CDR3 runs 12 residues. CDR3 bases: TGTGCCAGCAGTTATGGTCAGGGAGGCTACACCTTC. It encodes CASSYGQGGYTF.

V gene TRBV5-5 combines with J gene TRBJ1-2; the match to TRBD1 covers 10 bases. The CDR3 sequence is 13 residues long. Germline CDR1 and CDR2: SGHKS and YYEKEE (reference sequence). With 3 bases clipped from V and 10 bases from J, the junction kept 6 bases outside the gene matches. CDR3 in DNA: TGTGCCAGCAGCTCGGGACAGGGGAAGGACTACACCTTC. Encoded protein: CASSSGQGKDYTF.

The CDR3 is CSVHTGLETQYF. The CDR3 DNA reads as TGCAGCGTGCACACAGGGTTAGAGACCCAGTACTTC. V gene TRBV29-1 combines with J gene TRBJ2-5; perhaps TRBD1 as D (6 bases). CDR1 SQVTM and CDR2 ANQGSEA come from the germline V gene. The CDR3 loop spans 12 amino acids. V was pared by 6 bases and J by 4 bases, with 12 bases between.

The chain couples TRBV7-2 to TRBJ2-1; D not resolved. V was trimmed by 1 base and J by 6 bases, leaving 10 bases between them. Germline lookup yields CDR1 SGHTA and CDR2 FQGNSA. The CDR3 runs 14 residues. The DNA for the CDR3 is TGTGCCAGCAGCTTAGATGGAGCGAGCAATGAGCAGTTCTTC. This encodes CASSLDGASNEQFF.

The gene calls are TRBV7-3 and TRBJ2-1; D is perhaps TRBD1 (6 bases). CDR1 is SGHTA, CDR2 FQGTGA, per germline. The CDR3 sequence is 14 residues long. V was cut by 5 bases and J by 4 bases, with 12 bases left in between. This chain's CDR3 is CASSPPDSYNEQFF. CDR3 DNA: TGTGCCAGCAGCCCCCCGGACAGTTACAATGAGCAGTTCTTC. Based on the CDR3 plus reference TRBV7-3 and TRBJ2-1, the full variable domain is GAGVSQTPSNKVTEKGKYVELRCDPISGHTALYWYRQSLGQGPEFLIYFQGTGAADDSGLPNDRFFAVRPEGSVSTLKIQRTERGDSAVYLCASSPPDSYNEQFFGPGTRLTVL.

The J gene is TRBJ1-4, the V gene TRBV18, with TRBD1 as a possible D gene (6 bases). The CDR3 extends over 15 amino acids. Germline V CDR1 and CDR2: KGHSH, LQKENI. Between the trimmed V and J ends, which lost 1 base and 8 bases, there was a span of 14 bases. CDR3 loop: CASSPQWTAGEKLFF. CDR3 bases: TGTGCCAGCTCACCACAATGGACAGCTGGGGAAAAACTGTTTTTT.

The rearrangement uses TRBV7-2 and TRBJ1-4; 7 nucleotides agree with TRBD1. The CDR3 contains 15 residues. Germline CDR1 is SGHTA and CDR2 is FQGNSA. With V trimmed by 5 bases and J by 4 bases, 7 bases remained unmatched. Written as DNA, the CDR3 is TGTGCCAGCAGCCCCGACAGGGCCCGTAATGAAAAACTGTTTTTT. This translates into CASSPDRARNEKLFF. The full variable domain, in which reference TRBV7-2 and TRBJ1-4 provide the parts outside the CDR3, is GAGVSQSPSNKVTEKGKDVELRCDPISGHTALYWYRQSLGQGLEFLIYFQGNSAPDKSGLPSDRFSAERTGGSVSTLTIQRTQQEDSAVYLCASSPDRARNEKLFFGSGTQLSVL.

The rearrangement links TRBV5-5 to TRBJ2-5; possibly TRBD2 for D (5 bases). CDR1 and CDR2 (germline): SGHKS, YYEKEE (reference sequence). The CDR3 has 14 amino acids. V dropped 2 bases and J dropped 2 bases, with 10 bases sitting between them. The chain's CDR3 is CASSFGLLQETQYF. CDR3 bases: TGTGCCAGCAGCTTCGGACTGTTACAAGAGACCCAGTACTTC.

The chain carries TRBV2 and TRBJ2-3, with 8 nucleotides matching TRBD1. The V and J ends lost 5 bases and 1 base, in that order; junction bases with no gene match: 5. This CDR3 contains 15 residues. Germline-derived CDR1 and CDR2 are SNHLY and FYNNEI. CDR3 in DNA: TGTGCCAGCAGTCTCGACAGGGGAGGCACAGATACGCAGTATTTT. Residues: CASSLDRGGTDTQYF.

V and J are TRBV5-4 and TRBJ1-2, with 9 bases matching TRBD1. The CDR3 loop spans 15 amino acids. The V gene's germline CDR1 is SGHNT and CDR2 YYREEE (reference sequence). V lost 9 bases, J lost 2 bases, and 11 bases stayed unmatched. The CDR3 bases are TGTGCCATCCCCGGGACAGGGAACCTGAACTATGGCTACACCTTC. As protein: CAIPGTGNLNYGYTF.

The chain employs TRBV12-3 or TRBV12-4 and TRBJ1-1, with D uncertain. The V and J ends lost 11 bases and 0 bases respectively, with 13 bases between them. This CDR3 is 13 amino acids long. CDR3 DNA sequence: TGTGCCTTCAAGTCAGAATTGAACACTGAAGCTTTCTTT. Protein product: CAFKSELNTEAFF.

The chain is built from TRBV6-5 and TRBJ1-2; D is perhaps TRBD1 (5 bases). The germline gives CDR1 MNHEY, CDR2 SVGAGI. Trimming took 7 bases from V and 8 from J, leaving 14 bases between them. The CDR3 has 12 amino acids. CDR3 region: CASTDGGKGYTF. In DNA, the CDR3 is TGTGCCAGCACCGACGGGGGGAAAGGCTACACCTTC.

This rearrangement joins TRBV5-8 to TRBJ2-2; 8 bases match TRBD1. Trimming at V came to 4 bases and at J to 0 bases, leaving 8 bases not matched to a gene. Germline V gene data show CDR1 as SGHTS and CDR2 as YDEGEE. The CDR3 consists of 17 residues. The CDR3 sequence is CASSTDRVYANTGELFF. CDR3 bases: TGTGCCAGCAGCACGGACAGGGTCTACGCGAACACCGGGGAGCTGTTTTTT.

The genes are TRBV27 and TRBJ2-1; D perhaps matches TRBD2 (6 bases). The CDR3 totals 16 residues. Germline loops: CDR1 MNHEY, CDR2 SMNVEV (reference sequence). V was cut by 2 bases and J by 7 bases, with 18 bases left in between. The CDR3 reads CASSLEGLRGFNEQFF. In DNA, the CDR3 is TGTGCCAGCAGTTTAGAGGGACTTAGGGGTTTTAATGAGCAGTTCTTC.

This sequence joins TRBV5-1 and TRBJ1-2, with 9 bases lining up with TRBD1. The CDR3 totals 14 residues. J was trimmed by 7 bases and V by 0 bases; bases with no gene match: 4. Germline V lookup: CDR1 SGHRS, CDR2 YFSETQ. DNA for the CDR3: TGCGCCAGCAGCTTGGACAGGGGGCTGCTTGGCTACACCTTC. Translated, it gives CASSLDRGLLGYTF.